A selection of T cell receptor beta chains follows, all from one sample in a study of T cell repertoires in cytomegalovirus infection. These receptors' targets are unknown. TCRdb analysed the reads with MiXCR anew, one entry per CDR3 protein. The top ten clones hold 9.5% to 15% of a sample with 700,000 to 950,000 distinct CDR3 sequences, approximately 30% of them seen once. The specimen was cultured CD8+ T cells from PBMCs, collected from culture after CMV antigen stimulation. The receptors were sampled from a human donor in good health (CMV status not recorded). Some clones in this sample may be carry-over from other donors' samples. Both conserved end residues are part of each CDR3. Fields, in order: D gene, clone size, V gene, J gene, CDR3 DNA, CDR3 protein. D genes are given only for firm matches. Some rows mark clone size as missing; the rest say once, few, many or name a class of expanded clone.

d_gene: .; abundance: .; v_gene: TRBV7-9; j_gene: TRBJ1-6; CDR3nt: TGTGCCAGCAGCTTTAATAATTCACCCCTCCACTTT; CDR3aa: CASSFNNSPLHF
d_gene: .; abundance: .; v_gene: TRBV7-6; j_gene: TRBJ2-1; CDR3nt: TGTGCCAGCCGCGAGAGCGGTTTCCCCTACAATGAGCAGTTCTTC; CDR3aa: CASRESGFPYNEQFF
d_gene: TRBD1; abundance: few; v_gene: TRBV15; j_gene: TRBJ2-2; CDR3nt: TGTGCCACCAGCAGGGACGGACAGGTTAACACCGGGGAGCTGTTTTTT; CDR3aa: CATSRDGQVNTGELFF
d_gene: .; abundance: .; v_gene: TRBV19; j_gene: TRBJ2-1; CDR3nt: TGTGCCAGTAGTATAAGGAGAGGGGCCTACAATGAGCAGTTCTTC; CDR3aa: CASSIRRGAYNEQFF
d_gene: .; abundance: .; v_gene: TRBV6-1; j_gene: TRBJ1-2; CDR3nt: TGTGCCAGCAGTGAAGTAGGGCTGGAATATGGCTACACCTTC; CDR3aa: CASSEVGLEYGYTF
d_gene: .; abundance: many; v_gene: TRBV7-9; j_gene: TRBJ2-2; CDR3nt: TGTGCCAGCAGCCCTTGGACGGGGAACACCGGGGAGCTGTTTTTT; CDR3aa: CASSPWTGNTGELFF
d_gene: TRBD1; abundance: few; v_gene: TRBV14; j_gene: TRBJ2-7; CDR3nt: TGTGCCAGCAGCCAAGGAGAATCACCCGGGACAGGGGGCACCTACTACGAGCAGTACTTC; CDR3aa: CASSQGESPGTGGTYYEQYF
d_gene: TRBD1; abundance: many; v_gene: TRBV7-2; j_gene: TRBJ2-2; CDR3nt: TGTGCCAGCAGCCCCCCCCCGGGACAGGGGCCCACCGGGGAGCTGTTTTTT; CDR3aa: CASSPPPGQGPTGELFF
d_gene: TRBD1; abundance: .; v_gene: TRBV6-6; j_gene: TRBJ1-2; CDR3nt: TGTGCCAGCACCCCCGGGACAGGGGTTCCCTATGGCTACACCTTC; CDR3aa: CASTPGTGVPYGYTF
d_gene: .; abundance: .; v_gene: TRBV6-1; j_gene: TRBJ1-1; CDR3nt: TGTGCCAACCGACAGGAGGGCACTGAAGCTTTCTTT; CDR3aa: CANRQEGTEAFF
d_gene: .; abundance: .; v_gene: TRBV5-1; j_gene: TRBJ1-1; CDR3nt: TGCGCCAGCAGCCCGGGGGGGTTTCCCACTGAAGCTTTCTTT; CDR3aa: CASSPGGFPTEAFF
d_gene: .; abundance: .; v_gene: TRBV19; j_gene: TRBJ1-1; CDR3nt: TGTGCCAGTAGTATGGGGACGGATGAAGCTTTCTTT; CDR3aa: CASSMGTDEAFF
d_gene: .; abundance: many; v_gene: TRBV6-1; j_gene: TRBJ2-3; CDR3nt: TGTGCCAGCAGTCCCCGGTGGACGTCTAGCACAGATACGCAGTATTTT; CDR3aa: CASSPRWTSSTDTQYF
d_gene: TRBD2; abundance: .; v_gene: TRBV7-9; j_gene: TRBJ2-1; CDR3nt: TGTGCCAGCAGCTCCTCTAGCGGAGGTTTTCAGAGTGAGCAGTTCTTC; CDR3aa: CASSSSSGGFQSEQFF
d_gene: .; abundance: few; v_gene: TRBV4-2; j_gene: TRBJ2-1; CDR3nt: TGTGCCAGCAGCCAAGCGAGGCACAATGAGCAGTTCTTC; CDR3aa: CASSQARHNEQFF
d_gene: .; abundance: .; v_gene: TRBV24-1; j_gene: TRBJ2-1; CDR3nt: TGTGCCACCAGTGATTTTCGGGGGAACCTCTACAATGAGCAGTTCTTC; CDR3aa: CATSDFRGNLYNEQFF
d_gene: .; abundance: many; v_gene: TRBV7-8; j_gene: TRBJ1-2; CDR3nt: TGTGCCAGCAGCTCAGAGACAGGCCTGAGATCCTATGGCTACACCTTC; CDR3aa: CASSSETGLRSYGYTF
d_gene: .; abundance: few; v_gene: TRBV6-5; j_gene: TRBJ1-1; CDR3nt: TGTGCCAGCAGGAGACTTTATGCGAACACTGAAGCTTTCTTT; CDR3aa: CASRRLYANTEAFF
d_gene: .; abundance: .; v_gene: TRBV6-6; j_gene: TRBJ1-4; CDR3nt: TGTGCCAGCAGTTACTCGTACACAGGGTTAAATGAAAAACTGTTTTTT; CDR3aa: CASSYSYTGLNEKLFF
d_gene: .; abundance: .; v_gene: TRBV27; j_gene: TRBJ1-5; CDR3nt: TGTGCCAGCAGCCCCAGGGGCGGTAGAAGCAATCAGTCCCAGCATTTT; CDR3aa: CASSPRGGRSNQSQHF
d_gene: .; abundance: many; v_gene: TRBV7-2; j_gene: TRBJ1-2; CDR3nt: TGTGCCAGCAGCCCCTCGTGGGACAACTACTATGGCTACACCTTC; CDR3aa: CASSPSWDNYYGYTF
d_gene: TRBD2; abundance: few; v_gene: TRBV7-3; j_gene: TRBJ2-4; CDR3nt: TGTGCCAGCAGCTTCGAACTAGCGGGAAACATTCAGTACTTC; CDR3aa: CASSFELAGNIQYF
d_gene: .; abundance: .; v_gene: TRBV5-6; j_gene: TRBJ1-4; CDR3nt: TGTGCCAGCAGCTTGGGAGGGCGGGCTAATGAAAAACTGTTTTTT; CDR3aa: CASSLGGRANEKLFF
d_gene: .; abundance: few; v_gene: TRBV7-6; j_gene: TRBJ2-3; CDR3nt: TGTGCCAGCAGCTTAACCAGCCTCCCACATGATACGCAGTATTTT; CDR3aa: CASSLTSLPHDTQYF
d_gene: TRBD2; abundance: .; v_gene: TRBV6-5; j_gene: TRBJ2-3; CDR3nt: TGTGCCAGCAGATTACTAGCGGGGACAGATACGCAGTATTTT; CDR3aa: CASRLLAGTDTQYF
d_gene: TRBD1; abundance: many; v_gene: TRBV7-2; j_gene: TRBJ1-2; CDR3nt: TGTGCCAGCAGCTTAGCGGACAGGGGGGCTAACTATGGCTACACCTTC; CDR3aa: CASSLADRGANYGYTF
d_gene: TRBD2; abundance: few; v_gene: TRBV27; j_gene: TRBJ2-1; CDR3nt: TGTGCCAGCAGTTTATCGGGGGGGTTACGTAATGAGCAGTTCTTC; CDR3aa: CASSLSGGLRNEQFF
d_gene: TRBD1; abundance: few; v_gene: TRBV7-8; j_gene: TRBJ2-7; CDR3nt: TGTGCCAGCAGCTTAGGAAGGACAGGAGTCTACGAGCAGTACTTC; CDR3aa: CASSLGRTGVYEQYF
d_gene: .; abundance: many; v_gene: TRBV7-6; j_gene: TRBJ2-1; CDR3nt: TGTGCCAGCAGCTTAGGACACTACAATGAGCAGTTCTTC; CDR3aa: CASSLGHYNEQFF
d_gene: .; abundance: many; v_gene: TRBV7-2; j_gene: TRBJ1-6; CDR3nt: TGTGCCAGCAGCTTACCCCGACAGGTCTCCTATAATTCACCCCTCCACTTT; CDR3aa: CASSLPRQVSYNSPLHF
d_gene: .; abundance: many; v_gene: TRBV12-5; j_gene: TRBJ1-5; CDR3nt: TGTGCTAGTGGTCCACCGGGACCGCCCCAGCATTTT; CDR3aa: CASGPPGPPQHF
d_gene: .; abundance: .; v_gene: TRBV7-8; j_gene: TRBJ1-2; CDR3nt: TGTGCCAGCAGCTTAGAGCTAGGGCCATACTATGGCTACACCTTC; CDR3aa: CASSLELGPYYGYTF
d_gene: .; abundance: many; v_gene: TRBV28; j_gene: TRBJ2-1; CDR3nt: TGTGCCAGCAGTTTGGCTAGTACAACGTACAATGAGCAGTTCTTC; CDR3aa: CASSLASTTYNEQFF
d_gene: .; abundance: .; v_gene: TRBV12-5; j_gene: TRBJ2-2; CDR3nt: TGTGCTAGTGGTGTCCTCCCCGGGGAGCTGTTTTTT; CDR3aa: CASGVLPGELFF
d_gene: TRBD1; abundance: .; v_gene: TRBV27; j_gene: TRBJ1-5; CDR3nt: TGTGCCAGGGGACAGGGCGACTACCATCAGCCCCAGCATTTT; CDR3aa: CARGQGDYHQPQHF
d_gene: .; abundance: .; v_gene: TRBV12-3/TRBV12-4; j_gene: TRBJ2-3; CDR3nt: TGTGCCAGCAGTTTCTCCGGCTGGGGCGGCACAGATACGCAGTATTTT; CDR3aa: CASSFSGWGGTDTQYF
d_gene: .; abundance: many; v_gene: TRBV7-8; j_gene: TRBJ1-5; CDR3nt: TGTGCCAGCAGCTTAGCGTTGGGGGGTCAGCCCCAGCATTTT; CDR3aa: CASSLALGGQPQHF
d_gene: TRBD2; abundance: few; v_gene: TRBV7-2; j_gene: TRBJ2-7; CDR3nt: TGTGCCAGCAGCCTCGGGACTAGTTCACCCTACGAGCAGTACTTC; CDR3aa: CASSLGTSSPYEQYF
d_gene: .; abundance: .; v_gene: TRBV7-6; j_gene: TRBJ1-2; CDR3nt: TGTGCCAGCAGCTCCCATGGCTCGGCGCCGGTGGATGGCTACACCTTC; CDR3aa: CASSSHGSAPVDGYTF
d_gene: .; abundance: .; v_gene: TRBV7-2; j_gene: TRBJ1-2; CDR3nt: TGTGCCAGCAGCCCTACACAGGGACGGGGCTACACCTTC; CDR3aa: CASSPTQGRGYTF